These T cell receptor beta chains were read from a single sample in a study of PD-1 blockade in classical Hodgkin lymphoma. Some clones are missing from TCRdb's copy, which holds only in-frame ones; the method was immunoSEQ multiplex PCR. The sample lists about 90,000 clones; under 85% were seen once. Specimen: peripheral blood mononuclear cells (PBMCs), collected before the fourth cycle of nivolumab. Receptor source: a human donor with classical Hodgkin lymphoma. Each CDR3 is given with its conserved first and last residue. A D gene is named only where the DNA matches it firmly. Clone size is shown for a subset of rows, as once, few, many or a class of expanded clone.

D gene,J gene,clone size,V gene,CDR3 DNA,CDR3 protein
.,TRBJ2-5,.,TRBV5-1,TGCGCCAGCAGCTTGGAAGGGCAAGAGACCCAGTACTTC,CASSLEGQETQYF
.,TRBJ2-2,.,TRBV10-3,TGTGCCATCAGTGAGTCGGTTTTGGGGGCAACCGGGGAGCTGTTTTTT,CAISESVLGATGELFF
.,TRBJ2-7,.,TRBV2,TGTGCCAGCCTGGGACGGCCTTGGGAGCAGTACTTC,CASLGRPWEQYF
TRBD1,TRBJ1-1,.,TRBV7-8,TGTGCCAGCAGCACCCGGACAGGGGTGTCTGAAGCTTTCTTT,CASSTRTGVSEAFF
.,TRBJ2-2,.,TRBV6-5,TGTGCCAGCAACCCCCGAGGGCCGGGGACCGGGGAGCTGTTTTTT,CASNPRGPGTGELFF
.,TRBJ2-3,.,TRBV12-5,TGTGCTAGTGGTTTACTAGTCGGAACAGATACGCAGTATTTT,CASGLLVGTDTQYF
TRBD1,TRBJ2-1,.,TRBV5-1,TGCGCCAGCAGCCCCGGACAGGCAACGGGCGATGAGCAGTTCTTC,CASSPGQATGDEQFF
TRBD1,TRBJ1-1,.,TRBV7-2,TGTGCCAGCAGCGCTACAGGGGGCATCGCTGAAGCTTTCTTT,CASSATGGIAEAFF
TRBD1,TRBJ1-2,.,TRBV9,TGTGCCAGCTCTCGATCGGGACAGGGGAACTATGGCTACACCTTC,CASSRSGQGNYGYTF
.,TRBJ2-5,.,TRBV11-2,TGTGCCAGCAGCTGGGGCGCGGGGTTCCAGTACTTC,CASSWGAGFQYF
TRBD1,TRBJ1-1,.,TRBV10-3,TGTGCCATCAGTGAGCCGGGACAGGGAAGCACTGAAGCTTTCTTT,CAISEPGQGSTEAFF
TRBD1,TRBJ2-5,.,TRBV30,TGTGCCTGGATCCGAGGACAGGGGGCAGAGACCCAGTACTTC,CAWIRGQGAETQYF
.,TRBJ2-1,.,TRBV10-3,TGTGCCATCAGTGAGTCGAGTGGCGGCGCCTACAATGAGCAGTTCTTC,CAISESSGGAYNEQFF
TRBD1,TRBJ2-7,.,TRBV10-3,TGTGCCGGAAACAATGGACAGGCCGACGAGCAGTACTTC,CAGNNGQADEQYF
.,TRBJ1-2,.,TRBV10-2,TGCGCCAGCAGTGAGGCCTGGTCTAGCTATGGCTACACCTTC,CASSEAWSSYGYTF
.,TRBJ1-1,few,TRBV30,TGTGCCTGGAACGGTAGGGGGGGATCTTTCTTT,CAWNGRGGSFF
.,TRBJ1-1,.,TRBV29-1,TGCAGCGTTGAAGGTGGCACTGAAGCTTTCTTT,CSVEGGTEAFF
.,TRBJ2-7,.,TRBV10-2,TGCGCCAGCAGTGATCGTCTGCGGCTAACCTCCTACGAGCAGTACTTC,CASSDRLRLTSYEQYF
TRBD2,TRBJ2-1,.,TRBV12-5,TGTGCTAGTGGTTTGAGGGGCCTAGCGGGAGAAAATGAGCAGTTCTTC,CASGLRGLAGENEQFF
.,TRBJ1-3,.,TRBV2,TGTGCCAGCAGTGACCCCGGCTTCTCTGGAAACACCATATATTTT,CASSDPGFSGNTIYF
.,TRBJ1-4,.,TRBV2,TGTGCCAGCAGTGAGGACAGCGCGGCTTTT,CASSEDSAAF
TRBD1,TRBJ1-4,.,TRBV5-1,TGCGCCAGCAGCTCGGACAGGGGAGGTGGAACTAATGAAAAACTGTTTTTT,CASSSDRGGGTNEKLFF
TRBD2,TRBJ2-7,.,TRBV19,TGTGCCAGTAGGAGGAGCGGGAGAGGGTCCTACGAGCAGTACTTC,CASRRSGRGSYEQYF
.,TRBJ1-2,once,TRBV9,TGTGCCAGCAGCGTAGCTCAGGGCTATGGCTACACCTTC,CASSVAQGYGYTF
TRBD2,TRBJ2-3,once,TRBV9,TGTGCCAGCAGCGCGGGACTAGCGGGGGAGCCTCTGACGGATACGCAGTATTTT,CASSAGLAGEPLTDTQYF
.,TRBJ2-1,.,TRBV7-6,TGTGCCAGCAGCTTAGCTAGATCCGAGCAGTTCTTC,CASSLARSEQFF
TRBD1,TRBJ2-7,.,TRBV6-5,TGTGCCAGCATACGGACAGGGACCTACGAGCAGTACTTC,CASIRTGTYEQYF
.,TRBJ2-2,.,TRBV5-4,TGTGCCAGCAGCTTGGCAGGAGCGAACACCGGGGAGCTGTTTTTT,CASSLAGANTGELFF
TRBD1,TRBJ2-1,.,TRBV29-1,TGCAGCGCCTCGGACAGGGCGTTAGCGGAGAGCTCCTACAATGAGCAGTTCTTC,CSASDRALAESSYNEQFF
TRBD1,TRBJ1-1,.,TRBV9,TGTGCCAGCAGCGACTACAGGGGCGCACGGCTGAACACTGAAGCTTTCTTT,CASSDYRGARLNTEAFF
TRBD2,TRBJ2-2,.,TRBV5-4,TGTGCCAGCAGCTGGGGACTAGCGGGGGACACCGGGGAGCTGTTTTTT,CASSWGLAGDTGELFF
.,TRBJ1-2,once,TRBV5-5,TGTGCCAGCAGCTTGCGACACAGCTCTGGCTACACCTTC,CASSLRHSSGYTF
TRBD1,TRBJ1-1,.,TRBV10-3,TGTGCCAGCCTTCCCGGGACAGGCACGGCTGTGGCTTTCTTT,CASLPGTGTAVAFF
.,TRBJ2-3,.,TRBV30,TGTGCCTGGAGCGCGGGGACCGATACGCAGTATTTT,CAWSAGTDTQYF
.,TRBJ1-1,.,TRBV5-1,TGCGCCAGCAGCTTGGTTGGCCTCATGAACACTGAAGCTTTCTTT,CASSLVGLMNTEAFF
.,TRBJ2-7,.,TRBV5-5,TGTGCCAGCAGCTTGGGAGATACCTACGAGCAGTACTTC,CASSLGDTYEQYF
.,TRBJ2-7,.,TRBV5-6,TGTGCCAGCAGACAGGGTTACGAGCAGTACTTC,CASRQGYEQYF
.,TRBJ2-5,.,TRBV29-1,TGCAGCGTTGAAAGAGGAAAGACCCAGTACTTC,CSVERGKTQYF
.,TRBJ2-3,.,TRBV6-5,TGTGCCAGCAGTTACTCAGGGAACCCCCAGGATACGCAGTATTTT,CASSYSGNPQDTQYF
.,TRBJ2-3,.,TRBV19,TGTGCCAGTAGTCCCTCTCGGTCAGATACGCAGTATTTT,CASSPSRSDTQYF
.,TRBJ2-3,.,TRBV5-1,TGCGCCAGCAGCGGTACAGGAGGCACAGATACGCAGTATTTT,CASSGTGGTDTQYF
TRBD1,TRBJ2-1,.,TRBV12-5,TGTGCTAGTGGTTTGGTCCGGGACAGGGGTTTCTCGAATGAGCAGTTCTTC,CASGLVRDRGFSNEQFF
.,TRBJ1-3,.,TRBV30,TGTGCCCGGGGGGCCCGCTCTGGAAACACCATATATTTT,CARGARSGNTIYF
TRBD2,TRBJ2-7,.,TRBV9,TGTGCCAGCAGCGTAAATCCCCGAGCGGGAGAACACGAGCAGTACTTC,CASSVNPRAGEHEQYF
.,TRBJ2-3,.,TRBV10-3,TGTGCCATCTCGCTAGTCGGGGATACGCAGTATTTT,CAISLVGDTQYF